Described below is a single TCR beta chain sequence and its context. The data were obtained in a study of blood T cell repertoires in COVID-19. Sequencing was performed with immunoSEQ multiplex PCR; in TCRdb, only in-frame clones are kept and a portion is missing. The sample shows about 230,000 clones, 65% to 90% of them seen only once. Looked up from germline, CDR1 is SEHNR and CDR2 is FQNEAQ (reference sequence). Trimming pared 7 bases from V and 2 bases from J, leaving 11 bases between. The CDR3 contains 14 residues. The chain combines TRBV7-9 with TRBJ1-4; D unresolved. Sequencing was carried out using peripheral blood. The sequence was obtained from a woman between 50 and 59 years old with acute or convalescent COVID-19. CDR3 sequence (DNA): TGTGCCAGCACTCCTGGGAGGACTAATGAAAAACTGTTTTTT. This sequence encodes CASTPGRTNEKLFF.